A single sample gave rise to the 27 T cell receptor beta chains below, sequenced in a study of T cell responses to AZD1222 COVID-19 vaccine (dated by TCRdb to the early 2020s). Library prep was done by the immunoSEQ multiplex PCR assay. This is the immuneACCESS table as TCRdb keeps it, with only in-frame sequences that have V and J called. A part of the clones is gone; compared with another copy, unresolved V genes explain less than half, and the rest is unexplained. The sample table contains approximately 80,000 clones; only one count was recorded for approximately 88% of them. Roughly 5% of the sample is in the top ten clones. The time point label on this specimen signifies: baseline before first vaccination. The intended sense of this specimen's treatment or condition label: meningococcal conjugate vaccine given as trial control. The sample here was peripheral blood, taken on day 0 of MenACWY control vaccination. All receptors derive from an adult in good health.

This clone came up a few times. The chain employs TRBV18 and TRBJ2-1, with 8 bases that match TRBD2. The CDR3 is 15 residues long. With V trimmed by 3 bases and J by 0 bases, 1 base remained unmatched. Germline CDR1 and CDR2: KGHSH and LQKENI. The CDR3 coding sequence is TGTGCCAGCTCACCGCGGGGGGCCTCCTACAATGAGCAGTTCTTC. Amino acid sequence: CASSPRGASYNEQFF. The complete variable domain, with remaining parts taken from reference TRBV18 and TRBJ2-1, reads NAGVMQNPRHLVRRRGQEARLRCSPMKGHSHVYWYRQLPEEGLKFMVYLQKENIIDESGMPKERFSAEFPKEGPSILRIQQVVRGDSAAYFCASSPRGASYNEQFFGPGTRLTVL.

The genes are TRBV5-1 and TRBJ2-1; 7 nucleotides match TRBD2. This CDR3 has 15 amino acids. CDR1 is SGHRS, CDR2 YFSETQ, per germline. The ends lost 1 base at V and 4 bases at J; junction bases unmatched: 5. The CDR3 DNA reads TGCGCCAGCAGCTTGACCCCGGGGGGTTACAATGAGCAGTTCTTC. Translated: CASSLTPGGYNEQFF.

The rearrangement joins TRBV6-2 or TRBV6-3 to TRBJ2-3, with D tentatively TRBD1 (6 bases). Trimming took 6 bases from V and 10 from J, leaving 14 bases between them. The germline gives CDR1 MNHEY, CDR2 SVGEGT. The CDR3 has 12 residues. CDR3 DNA: TGTGCCAGCAGCCGAACAGGGATCGCGCAGTATTTT. Amino acids: CASSRTGIAQYF.

The V call is TRBV5-1, the J call TRBJ2-5, with no clear D. V dropped 0 bases and J dropped 7 bases, with 13 bases sitting between them. In germline, CDR1 is SGHRS, CDR2 YFSETQ. The CDR3 loop spans 14 amino acids. Here the CDR3 DNA reads TGCGCCAGCAGCTTGGGAGGCGGTGAAGGGACCCAGTACTTC. It yields the protein CASSLGGGEGTQYF.

The chain employs TRBV5-5 and TRBJ1-5, with D unclear. The CDR3 is 15 residues long. Trimming cost V 1 base and J 4 bases, with 12 bases left between them. Per germline, CDR1 SGHKS and CDR2 YYEKEE (reference sequence). CDR3 nucleotide sequence: TGTGCCAGCAGCTTGCAGGTCGGGATTAATCAGCCCCAGCATTTT. It yields the protein CASSLQVGINQPQHF.

This chain uses TRBV18 with TRBJ2-5; a weak D match, TRBD1 (6 bases). Germline-derived CDR1 and CDR2 are KGHSH and LQKENI. The CDR3 is made up of 15 amino acids. Trimming left V 1 base short and J 2 bases short, with 11 bases between. CDR3 sequence reads: CASSPRGTTQETQYF. The CDR3 nucleotides read TGTGCCAGCTCACCACGGGGGACAACTCAAGAGACCCAGTACTTC.

J is TRBJ2-7 and V is TRBV7-3; a possible D gene is TRBD1 (6 bases). Germline values: CDR1 SGHTA, CDR2 FQGTGA. The CDR3 has 13 amino acids. V lost 3 bases to trimming and J lost 5 bases, with 11 bases between them. CDR3 sequence reads: CASSLRKGDEQYF. CDR3 nucleotide sequence: TGTGCCAGCAGCTTGAGGAAGGGGGACGAGCAGTACTTC. The whole variable domain, remainder taken from reference TRBV7-3 and TRBJ2-7, is GAGVSQTPSNKVTEKGKYVELRCDPISGHTALYWYRQSLGQGPEFLIYFQGTGAADDSGLPNDRFFAVRPEGSVSTLKIQRTERGDSAVYLCASSLRKGDEQYFGPGTRLTVT.

This chain connects TRBV29-1 to TRBJ2-3; perhaps TRBD2 as D (5 bases). Germline assignment: CDR1 SQVTM and CDR2 ANQGSEA. This CDR3 spans 15 amino acids. V gave up 5 bases and J gave up 0 bases, with 15 bases separating them. The DNA of the CDR3 is TGCAGCGTTCCGGGGAGAGGCCGAAGCACAGATACGCAGTATTTT. Residues: CSVPGRGRSTDTQYF.

V usage is TRBV4-1 and J usage is TRBJ2-1; D is ambiguous. Germline V gives CDR1 MGHRA, CDR2 YSYEKL. Trimming took off 4 bases at V and 0 bases at J, with 16 bases between the two ends. CDR3 size: 17 residues. The CDR3 sequence is CASSRLLTASSYNEQFF. The CDR3 DNA reads TGCGCCAGCAGCCGGCTACTGACGGCTAGCTCCTACAATGAGCAGTTCTTC.

The chain links TRBV7-9 to TRBJ1-1; TRBD1 is a possible D gene (6 bases). Looked up from germline, CDR1 is SEHNR and CDR2 is FQNEAQ (reference sequence). CDR3 length equals 14 residues. The V end was cut by 5 bases, the J end by 4 bases, with 14 bases between. CDR3 nucleotides: TGTGCCAGCAGCCCTACAGGGCTCCCCACTGAAGCTTTCTTT. Translated: CASSPTGLPTEAFF.

The V call is TRBV27, the J call TRBJ1-1, with no clear D. Germline assignment: CDR1 MNHEY and CDR2 SMNVEV (reference sequence). Trimming shortened V by 3 bases and J by 1 base, and 12 bases separated the two germline ends. This CDR3 has 15 amino acids. CDR3 nucleotide sequence: TGTGCCAGCAGTTTGTGGGCCCAGAAGAACACTGAAGCTTTCTTT. Protein: CASSLWAQKNTEAFF.

This sequence joins TRBV19 and TRBJ1-5; TRBD1 is a possible D gene (6 bases). The germline CDR1 and CDR2 sequences are LNHDA and SQIVND (reference sequence). There are 14 residues in the CDR3. V lost 5 bases and J 7 bases, leaving 15 bases between the germline ends. CDR3 DNA: TGTGCCAGTAGTTTTAACAGGGTGCGGCAGCCCCAGCATTTT. It translates to CASSFNRVRQPQHF.

The V gene is TRBV2, the J gene TRBJ1-5; TRBD1 aligns across 7 bases. There are 14 residues in the CDR3. V lost 4 bases to trimming and J lost 2 bases; unmatched junction nucleotides: 2. The germline gives CDR1 SNHLY, CDR2 FYNNEI. CDR3 DNA sequence: TGTGCCAGCAGTGCTACAGGGGGCAATCAGCCCCAGCATTTT. The encoded protein is CASSATGGNQPQHF.

V is TRBV5-1 and J is TRBJ2-2; D may be TRBD1 or TRBD2 (6 bases each). The CDR3 consists of 14 residues. Trimming left V 5 bases short and J 1 base short, with 9 bases between. Germline CDR1 SGHRS, CDR2 YFSETQ. The DNA of the CDR3 is TGCGCCAGCAGAGGGGGGCTGAACACCGGGGAGCTGTTTTTT. Translated: CASRGGLNTGELFF.

V is TRBV28 and J is TRBJ1-2; a possible D gene is TRBD1 (5 bases). Germline V gene sequence: CDR1 MDHEN, CDR2 SYDVKM. This CDR3 contains 14 residues. The V gene lost 5 bases and the J gene lost 6 bases, with 16 bases spanning the gap. The CDR3: CASSLGGGWHGYTF. In DNA form, the CDR3 reads TGTGCCAGCAGTCTCGGGGGGGGTTGGCATGGCTACACCTTC.

This chain links TRBV7-6 with TRBJ1-2; D is undetermined. Trimming removed 1 base from V and 2 bases from J, with 5 bases in between. This CDR3 has 13 residues. Germline V gene sequence: CDR1 SGHVS, CDR2 FNYEAQ. CDR3 sequence reads: CASSLGQNYGYTF. CDR3 DNA: TGTGCCAGCAGCTTAGGGCAGAACTATGGCTACACCTTC.

The gene calls are TRBV3-1 (or the pseudogene TRBV3-2) and TRBJ1-2, with D possibly matching TRBD1 (6 bases). Germline CDR1 LGHDT, CDR2 YNNKEL (reference sequence). The CDR3 runs to 14 residues. V was shortened by 4 bases and J by 3 bases, with 12 bases between the two germline ends. The CDR3 bases are TGTGCCAGCAGCCGCCAGGGGTCAGACTATGGCTACACCTTC. Protein product: CASSRQGSDYGYTF.

The gene calls are TRBV13 and TRBJ2-7; 8 bases align to TRBD2. Germline-derived CDR1 and CDR2 are PRHDT and FYEKMQ (reference sequence). The ends lost 4 bases at V and 6 bases at J; junction bases unmatched: 14. CDR3 length equals 16 residues. For the CDR3, the DNA is TGTGCCAGCAGCTACCGGGGGGGCCGAGCAATAGCCGAGCAGTACTTC. Translated: CASSYRGGRAIAEQYF.

V usage is TRBV5-1 and J usage is TRBJ2-7; perhaps D is TRBD1 or TRBD2 (6 bases each). The V end lost 0 bases, the J end lost 5 bases, and 9 bases lay between the germline ends. The CDR3 sequence is 13 residues long. In germline, CDR1 is SGHRS, CDR2 YFSETQ. The CDR3 reads CASSLDGGHEQYF. Written as DNA, the CDR3 is TGCGCCAGCAGCTTGGACGGGGGCCACGAGCAGTACTTC.

The chain recombines TRBV5-1 with TRBJ2-1, with 9 bases identical to TRBD2. The germline CDR1 and CDR2 sequences are SGHRS and YFSETQ. The CDR3 has 16 amino acids. Trimming cost V 3 bases and J 6 bases; bases outside gene matches: 10. CDR3 DNA sequence: TGCGCCAGCAGCTACGCTAGCGGGGTGGGTGGCAATGAGCAGTTCTTC. This codes for CASSYASGVGGNEQFF.

The chain employs TRBV29-1 and TRBJ1-2; D ambiguous. Per germline, CDR1 SQVTM and CDR2 ANQGSEA. Trimming shortened V by 7 bases and J by 0 bases, and 9 bases separated the two germline ends. This CDR3 is built from 12 residues. The CDR3 region is CSGYFSNYGYTF. The CDR3 DNA reads as TGCAGCGGGTATTTCTCTAACTATGGCTACACCTTC.

This sequence joins TRBV6-2 or TRBV6-3 and TRBJ2-1, with 8 bases that match TRBD2. Germline-derived CDR1 and CDR2 are MNHEY and SVGEGT. The CDR3 has 15 residues. With V trimmed by 6 bases and J by 7 bases, 11 bases remained unmatched. This CDR3 is CASSRTAGGLNEQFF. CDR3 nucleotides: TGTGCCAGCAGCCGCACCGCGGGGGGCCTTAATGAGCAGTTCTTC.

This chain uses TRBV5-3 with TRBJ2-7; 10 positions match TRBD1. TRBV5-3 qualifies as an ORF whose function is uncertain. The V gene end was trimmed by 4 bases and the J gene end by 2 bases; junction bases not matched to a gene: 12. The CDR3 covers 17 residues. CDR3 coding DNA: TGTGCCAGAAGCCAGTTGGTAAGGACAGGGGGACCCTACGAGCAGTACTTC. Translated: CARSQLVRTGGPYEQYF.

This clone was counted between two and nine times. The chain uses TRBV7-3 and TRBJ2-7; 7 bases align to TRBD2. Germline V gene sequence: CDR1 SGHTA, CDR2 FQGTGA. J was trimmed by 3 bases and V by 5 bases; bases with no gene match: 10. The CDR3 spans 15 residues. As DNA, the CDR3 is TGTGCCAGCAGCCCCGGCGGGGGAATGGGCTACGAGCAGTACTTC. Translation gives CASSPGGGMGYEQYF.

This clone occurred a few times. V and J are TRBV28 and TRBJ2-2; 9 bases are shared with TRBD2. The CDR3 runs 15 residues. V gave up 1 base and J gave up 5 bases; unmatched junction bases: 2. Germline CDR1 is MDHEN and CDR2 is SYDVKM. CDR3 nucleotides: TGTGCCAGCAGTTTATTGGCGGGGGGGACCGGGGAGCTGTTTTTT. The encoded protein is CASSLLAGGTGELFF.

The chain recombines TRBV9 with TRBJ1-1, with D unclear. Germline assignment: CDR1 SGDLS and CDR2 YYNGEE. The V gene lost 0 bases and the J gene lost 2 bases, with 5 bases spanning the gap. CDR3 size: 13 residues. In DNA form, the CDR3 reads TGTGCCAGCAGCGTAGAAGGCAACACTGAAGCTTTCTTT. Amino acid sequence: CASSVEGNTEAFF.

V gene TRBV28 combines with J gene TRBJ1-2, with no clear D. Trimming stripped 4 bases from V and 4 bases from J, with 4 bases between. CDR1 and CDR2 from the germline V gene are MDHEN and SYDVKM. This CDR3 is 11 amino acids long. CDR3 loop: CASSWGYGYTF. DNA for the CDR3: TGTGCCAGCAGTTGGGGCTATGGCTACACCTTC.